These 30 T cell receptor beta chains were all obtained from the same sample, sequenced in a study of blood T cell repertoires in COVID-19 (dated by TCRdb to the early 2020s). Library preparation was by the immunoSEQ multiplex PCR assay. Drawn from immuneACCESS, this table holds only the in-frame rearrangements with V and J called that TCRdb kept. Clones are partly lost; checked studies trace under half to an unresolved V gene and leave the rest unexplained. This sample lists roughly 230,000 clones; approximately 85% were detected once. The top ten clones comprise 0.7% of the sample. Sequencing used peripheral blood. All receptors come from a human donor in a cohort sampled during active COVID-19.

The rearrangement links TRBV9 to TRBJ2-7; D unresolved. Germline CDR1 SGDLS, CDR2 YYNGEE. Trimming shortened V by 3 bases and J by 1 base, and 8 bases separated the two germline ends. The CDR3 loop spans 13 amino acids. CDR3 residues: CASSEALSYEQYF. The CDR3 nucleotides are TGTGCCAGCAGCGAAGCACTATCCTACGAGCAGTACTTC.

The chain has TRBV5-1 and TRBJ2-2, with 7 positions matching TRBD1. The CDR3 is made up of 15 amino acids. The V gene's germline CDR1 is SGHRS and CDR2 YFSETQ. V dropped 2 bases and J dropped 4; count of bases not matched to a gene: 5. The DNA for the CDR3 is TGCGCCAGCAGCTTCCAGGGGGACGGCACCGGGGAGCTGTTTTTT. This codes for CASSFQGDGTGELFF.

The chain has TRBV6-1 and TRBJ2-5, with D unclear. The CDR3 length is 11 residues. Trimming shortened V by 2 bases and J by 5 bases, and 3 bases separated the two germline ends. Germline V gene lookup returns CDR1 MNHNS and CDR2 SASEGT. CDR3 in DNA: TGTGCCAGCAGTGAACGGGAGACCCAGTACTTC. Protein product: CASSERETQYF.

This sequence joins TRBV7-9 and TRBJ2-3, with 14 bases matching TRBD2. The CDR3 has 15 amino acids. The J segment lost 8 bases and the V segment lost 5 bases, leaving 6 bases of the junction unmatched. Germline V gene sequence: CDR1 SEHNR, CDR2 FQNEAQ (reference sequence). The CDR3 is CASSPGLAGGGTQYF. CDR3 sequence (DNA): TGTGCCAGCAGCCCCGGACTAGCGGGGGGCGGTACGCAGTATTTT.

J is TRBJ1-6 and V is TRBV28, with a possible D match to TRBD1 (6 bases). V was pared by 6 bases and J by 9 bases, with 24 bases between. This CDR3 contains 17 residues. Germline lookup yields CDR1 MDHEN and CDR2 SYDVKM. CDR3 sequence reads: CASRLEGRGLVGSPLHF. CDR3 nucleotides: TGTGCCAGCAGACTCGAAGGGAGGGGGTTAGTGGGTTCACCCCTCCACTTT.

The chain employs TRBV27 and TRBJ2-1, with TRBD2 matching 7 bases. The germline V gene encodes CDR1 MNHEY and CDR2 SMNVEV (reference sequence). Unmatched junction bases numbered 8, after V lost 7 bases and J lost 2 bases. This CDR3 region has 15 residues. The CDR3 coding sequence is TGTGCCAGCAAAACCGGGACTACCCCCTACAATGAGCAGTTCTTC. Its protein is CASKTGTTPYNEQFF.

The V gene is TRBV7-2, the J gene TRBJ2-7; D ambiguous. CDR3 length equals 13 residues. Trimming left V 4 bases short and J 0 bases short, with 7 bases between. The germline gives CDR1 SGHTA, CDR2 FQGNSA. The DNA of the CDR3 is TGTGCCAGCAGCTATAAGAGCTCCTACGAGCAGTACTTC. As protein: CASSYKSSYEQYF.

The chain links TRBV4-1 to TRBJ2-6, with D possibly TRBD1 on 6 matching bases. V lost 3 bases to trimming and J lost 0 bases, with 15 bases between them. The CDR3 is made up of 18 amino acids. CDR1 is MGHRA and CDR2 is YSYEKL in the germline V gene. CDR3 region: CASSHGQYVSSGANVLTF. The CDR3 region has the DNA TGCGCCAGCAGCCATGGACAGTATGTAAGCTCTGGGGCCAACGTCCTGACTTTC.

The chain recombines TRBV5-1 with TRBJ1-2; D remains unclear. The ends were cut back, 4 bases at V and 5 bases at J, with 18 bases in the middle. This CDR3 contains 15 residues. Germline V lookup: CDR1 SGHRS, CDR2 YFSETQ. CDR3 residues: CASSPHAEGWYGYTF. The CDR3 DNA is TGCGCCAGCAGCCCCCATGCCGAGGGCTGGTATGGCTACACCTTC. Filled out from reference TRBV5-1 and TRBJ1-2, the complete variable domain reads KAGVTQTPRYLIKTRGQQVTLSCSPISGHRSVSWYQQTPGQGLQFLFEYFSETQRNKGNFPGRFSGRQFSNSRSEMNVSTLELGDSALYLCASSPHAEGWYGYTFGSGTRLTVV.

This chain connects TRBV28 to TRBJ2-1; a possible D gene is TRBD1 (6 bases). CDR1 and CDR2 (germline): MDHEN, SYDVKM. With 2 bases removed from V and 4 bases from J, the gap between germline ends came to 9 bases. The CDR3 is 14 residues long. The chain's CDR3 is CASSLQGPYNEQFF. DNA of the CDR3: TGTGCCAGCAGTTTACAGGGGCCTTACAATGAGCAGTTCTTC.

The V gene is TRBV6-1, the J gene TRBJ2-3, with a weak D call TRBD1 (6 bases). V lost 2 bases to trimming and J lost 3 bases, with 9 bases between them. CDR1 is MNHNS and CDR2 is SASEGT in the germline V gene. The CDR3 contains 14 residues. CDR3: CASSELRGTDTQYF. CDR3 coding DNA: TGTGCCAGCAGTGAACTTAGGGGGACAGATACGCAGTATTTT.

This clone was observed a few times. The chain combines TRBV24-1 with TRBJ2-1; TRBD1 is a possible D gene (5 bases). Trimming took 1 base from V and 5 from J, leaving 5 bases between them. The CDR3 length is 13 residues. Germline V gives CDR1 KGHDR, CDR2 SFDVKD. The CDR3: CATSDFRDNEQFF. The CDR3 region has the DNA TGTGCCACCAGTGATTTCAGGGACAATGAGCAGTTCTTC.

The chain couples TRBV14 to TRBJ1-2; no reliable D call. Trimming stripped 4 bases from V and 8 bases from J, with 14 bases between. The CDR3 loop spans 13 amino acids. The germline V gene has CDR1 SGHDN and CDR2 FVKESK. CDR3 protein: CASSPGIGSGYTF. For the CDR3, the DNA is TGTGCCAGCAGCCCCGGGATAGGGAGCGGCTACACCTTC.

The chain joins TRBV28 to TRBJ1-6; D is unclear. This CDR3 has 14 amino acids. Germline CDR1 MDHEN, CDR2 SYDVKM. Trimming removed 6 bases at V and 4 bases at J, with 10 bases between. The CDR3 DNA reads TGTGCCAGCAGCGCGTCGGGATATAATTCACCCCTCCACTTT. It codes for CASSASGYNSPLHF. The whole variable domain, remainder taken from reference TRBV28 and TRBJ1-6, is DVKVTQSSRYLVKRTGEKVFLECVQDMDHENMFWYRQDPGLGLRLIYFSYDVKMKEKGDIPEGYSVSREKKERFSLILESASTNQTSMYLCASSASGYNSPLHFGNGTRLTVT.

The chain is built from TRBV9 and TRBJ1-4; D may be TRBD1 (5 bases). The CDR3 is 13 residues long. V gave up 4 bases and J gave up 2 bases, with 6 bases separating them. Germline CDR1 is SGDLS and CDR2 is YYNGEE. The CDR3 here is CASSRQTNEKLFF. DNA of the CDR3: TGTGCCAGCAGCCGACAGACTAATGAAAAACTGTTTTTT.

This clone was observed a single time. In nucleotides, the CDR3 is TGCAGTGCTAGTTACGAGCCGGGAAACTATGGCTACACCTTC. Its translation: CSASYEPGNYGYTF. The genes are TRBV20-1 and TRBJ1-2; the D is unclear. In germline, CDR1 is DFQATT, CDR2 SNEGSKA (reference sequence). The CDR3 is 14 amino acids. Trimming took 3 bases from V and 2 from J, leaving 13 bases between them.

The J gene is TRBJ1-5, the V gene TRBV4-1; D perhaps matches TRBD1 (6 bases). The CDR3 loop spans 17 amino acids. V was clipped by 1 base and J by 0 bases, with 13 bases between them. Germline-derived CDR1 and CDR2 are MGHRA and YSYEKL. The CDR3 region is CASSQGGRGDSNQPQHF. As DNA, the CDR3 is TGCGCCAGCAGCCAAGGGGGGCGAGGGGATAGCAATCAGCCCCAGCATTTT.

The V and J genes are TRBV6-5 and TRBJ1-5, with TRBD1 as a possible D gene (5 bases). Germline V gives CDR1 MNHEY, CDR2 SVGAGI. The ends were cut back, 9 bases at V and 5 bases at J, with 8 bases in the middle. The CDR3 is 11 amino acids. The CDR3 spells CASAGHQPQHF. Written as DNA, the CDR3 is TGTGCCAGTGCGGGACATCAGCCCCAGCATTTT.

This clone was observed a single time. DNA of the CDR3: TGTGCCAGCAGCTTAGTCGCCCTAGCGGGACCCTACGAGCAGTACTTC. Protein: CASSLVALAGPYEQYF. The V call is TRBV7-8, the J call TRBJ2-7, with TRBD2 matching over 9 bases. The CDR3 totals 16 residues. The J segment lost 2 bases and the V segment lost 1 base, leaving 6 bases of the junction unmatched. CDR1 is SGHVS and CDR2 is FQNEAQ in the germline V gene.

In DNA, the CDR3 is TGCGCCAGCAGTGGGAGTGGGGGCATGAACACTGAAGCTTTCTTT. Its translation: CASSGSGGMNTEAFF. This sequence joins TRBV5-1 and TRBJ1-1, with a weak D call TRBD1 (6 bases). This CDR3 spans 15 amino acids. Germline V gives CDR1 SGHRS, CDR2 YFSETQ. Trimming cost V 5 bases and J 0 bases, with 14 bases left between them.

Here the CDR3 reads CASSNTGTGGREQYF. In DNA, the CDR3 is TGTGCCAGTAGTAACACCGGGACAGGGGGCCGCGAGCAGTACTTC. The chain joins TRBV19 to TRBJ2-7; 12 positions match TRBD1. J lost 6 bases, V lost 4 bases, and 7 bases had no gene match. There are 15 residues in the CDR3. Germline V gene sequence: CDR1 LNHDA, CDR2 SQIVND (reference sequence).

The chain has TRBV19 and TRBJ2-7; maybe TRBD2 (5 bases). CDR3 size: 14 residues. Germline CDR1 LNHDA, CDR2 SQIVND (reference sequence). Deletions cut 4 bases from V and 2 bases from J, with 12 bases between. The CDR3 coding sequence is TGTGCCAGTAGTAGGACTGTGGGAGCCTACGAGCAGTACTTC. Translating it yields CASSRTVGAYEQYF.

The chain is built from TRBV3-1 (or the pseudogene TRBV3-2) and TRBJ2-7; 7 bases agree with TRBD1. The germline V gene encodes CDR1 LGHDT and CDR2 YNNKEL (reference sequence). The CDR3 loop spans 16 amino acids. After removal of 4 bases from V and 1 base from J, the junction contained 10 bases not matched to a gene. CDR3 sequence reads: CASSRSPTGSSYEQYF. The CDR3 DNA sequence: TGTGCCAGCAGCCGAAGCCCGACAGGGTCATCCTACGAGCAGTACTTC.

This chain joins TRBV2 and TRBJ2-3; 10 bases are a match to TRBD2. The CDR3 contains 16 residues. Germline CDR1 SNHLY, CDR2 FYNNEI. The junction had 11 bases not matched to a gene; V was cut back by 6 bases and J by 5 bases. The CDR3 is CASRVSGGLGGDTQYF. The CDR3 nucleotides are TGTGCCAGCAGGGTTAGCGGGGGGCTGGGAGGAGATACGCAGTATTTT.

The chain employs TRBV6-2 or TRBV6-3 and TRBJ2-7, with TRBD1 matching 7 bases. The CDR3 has 14 amino acids. The ends lost 6 bases at V and 5 bases at J; junction bases unmatched: 10. Germline CDR1 is MNHEY and CDR2 is SVGEGT. CDR3 sequence: CASSILQGTHEQYF. CDR3 nucleotide sequence: TGTGCCAGCAGCATTCTACAGGGGACCCACGAGCAGTACTTC.

The J gene is TRBJ2-3, the V gene TRBV6-4; D is unclear. V lost 2 bases, J lost 0 bases, and 6 bases lay in between. The V gene's germline CDR1 is MRHNA and CDR2 SNTAGT. The CDR3 is 14 residues long. The CDR3 region is CASSDGGSTDTQYF. The CDR3 DNA follows: TGTGCCAGCAGTGACGGCGGCAGCACAGATACGCAGTATTTT.

The chain joins TRBV12-1 to TRBJ2-2; the table's D call, TRBD2, has no DNA check behind it. TRBV12-1 is designated a pseudogene. The CDR3 loop spans 17 amino acids. Written as DNA, the CDR3 is TGTGCCAGCAGCTTAGTCCCGGGACTAGAGCGGACCGGGGAGCTGTTTTTT. Protein: CASSLVPGLERTGELFF.

The chain couples TRBV6-2 or TRBV6-3 to TRBJ2-7, with D unclear. Germline V gene lookup returns CDR1 MNHEY and CDR2 SVGEGT. CDR3 length: 14 residues. V was clipped by 3 bases and J by 0 bases, with 9 bases between them. CDR3 in amino acids: CASSYPQDSYEQYF. CDR3 DNA sequence: TGTGCCAGCAGTTATCCGCAGGACTCCTACGAGCAGTACTTC.

This chain links TRBV27 with TRBJ1-5; 9 nucleotides line up with TRBD1. The CDR3 runs 18 residues. Germline V lookup: CDR1 MNHEY, CDR2 SMNVEV (reference sequence). Trimming took 0 bases from V and 3 from J; bases not matched to a gene: 9. CDR3 loop: CASSLSRGTGTLNQPQHF. CDR3 nucleotide sequence: TGTGCCAGCAGTTTATCGCGAGGGACAGGGACTCTCAATCAGCCCCAGCATTTT.

The genes are TRBV4-1 and TRBJ1-1; 7 bases are shared with TRBD1. There are 15 residues in the CDR3. Trimming cost V 0 bases and J 5 bases; bases outside gene matches: 6. Germline assignment: CDR1 MGHRA and CDR2 YSYEKL. The CDR3 DNA sequence: TGCGCCAGCAGCCAAGAGGAGGGGGCGAATACTGAAGCTTTCTTT. It encodes CASSQEEGANTEAFF.